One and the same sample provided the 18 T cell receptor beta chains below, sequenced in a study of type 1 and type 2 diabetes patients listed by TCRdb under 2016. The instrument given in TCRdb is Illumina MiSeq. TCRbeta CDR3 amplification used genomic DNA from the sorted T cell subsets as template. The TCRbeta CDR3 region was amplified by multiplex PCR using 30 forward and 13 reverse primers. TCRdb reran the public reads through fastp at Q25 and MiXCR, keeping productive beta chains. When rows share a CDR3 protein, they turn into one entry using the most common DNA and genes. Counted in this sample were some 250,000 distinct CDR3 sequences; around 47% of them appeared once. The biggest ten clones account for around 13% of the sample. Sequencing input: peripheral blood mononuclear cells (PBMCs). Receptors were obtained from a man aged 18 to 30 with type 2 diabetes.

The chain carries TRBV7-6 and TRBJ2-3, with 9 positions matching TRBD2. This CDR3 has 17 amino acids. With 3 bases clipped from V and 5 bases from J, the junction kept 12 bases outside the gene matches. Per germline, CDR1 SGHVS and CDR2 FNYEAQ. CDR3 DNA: TGTGCCAGCAGCTTGGATGTGGCGGGAGGGCCGGGAGATACGCAGTATTTT. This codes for CASSLDVAGGPGDTQYF.

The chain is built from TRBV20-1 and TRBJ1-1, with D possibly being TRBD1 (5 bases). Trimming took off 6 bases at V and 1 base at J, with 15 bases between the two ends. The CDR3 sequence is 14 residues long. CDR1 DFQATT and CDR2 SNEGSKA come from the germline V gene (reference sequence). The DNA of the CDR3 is TGCAGTGCACAACCCCAGGGATGGAACACTGAAGCTTTCTTT. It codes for CSAQPQGWNTEAFF.

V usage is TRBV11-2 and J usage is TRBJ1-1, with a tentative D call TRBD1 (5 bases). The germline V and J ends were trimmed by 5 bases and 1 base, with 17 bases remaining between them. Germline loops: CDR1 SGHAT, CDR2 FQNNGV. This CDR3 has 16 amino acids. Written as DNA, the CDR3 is TGTGCCAGCAGCCTGGATCTGGGACCGAAGAACACTGAAGCTTTCTTT. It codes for CASSLDLGPKNTEAFF.

The CDR3 loop reads CASRGDSLNTEAFF. CDR3 nucleotide sequence: TGTGCCAGCAGGGGAGACAGTTTGAACACTGAAGCTTTCTTT. The chain recombines TRBV2 with TRBJ1-1, with a weak D call TRBD1 (5 bases). Deletions cut 6 bases from V and 0 bases from J, with 11 bases between. This CDR3 is 14 amino acids long. Germline CDR1 reads SNHLY; CDR2 reads FYNNEI.

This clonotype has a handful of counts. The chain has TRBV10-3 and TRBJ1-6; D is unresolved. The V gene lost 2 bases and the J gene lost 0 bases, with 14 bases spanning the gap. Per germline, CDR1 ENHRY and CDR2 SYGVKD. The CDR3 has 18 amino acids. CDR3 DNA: TGTGCCATCAGTGAGACGAGAAGTCCAAGCTCCTATAATTCACCCCTCCACTTT. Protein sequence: CAISETRSPSSYNSPLHF.

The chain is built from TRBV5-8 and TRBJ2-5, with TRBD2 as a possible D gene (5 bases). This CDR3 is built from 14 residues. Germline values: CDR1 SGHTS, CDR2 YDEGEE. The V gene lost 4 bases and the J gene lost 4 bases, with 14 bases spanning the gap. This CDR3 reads CASSDIVGVETQYF. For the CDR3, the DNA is TGTGCCAGCAGCGACATTGTGGGAGTAGAGACCCAGTACTTC.

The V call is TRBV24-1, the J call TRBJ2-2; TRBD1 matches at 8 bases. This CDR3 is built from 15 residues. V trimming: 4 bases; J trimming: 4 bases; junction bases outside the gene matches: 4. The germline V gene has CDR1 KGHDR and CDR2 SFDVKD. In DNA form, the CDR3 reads TGTGCCACCAGTGACCCAGGGGGCATCACCGGGGAGCTGTTTTTT. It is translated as CATSDPGGITGELFF.

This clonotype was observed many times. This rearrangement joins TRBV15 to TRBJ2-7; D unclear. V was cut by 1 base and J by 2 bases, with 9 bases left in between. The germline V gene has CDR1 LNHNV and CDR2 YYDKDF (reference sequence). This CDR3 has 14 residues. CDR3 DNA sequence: TGTGCCACCAGCAGAGCTGGATCCACCTACGAGCAGTACTTC. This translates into CATSRAGSTYEQYF.

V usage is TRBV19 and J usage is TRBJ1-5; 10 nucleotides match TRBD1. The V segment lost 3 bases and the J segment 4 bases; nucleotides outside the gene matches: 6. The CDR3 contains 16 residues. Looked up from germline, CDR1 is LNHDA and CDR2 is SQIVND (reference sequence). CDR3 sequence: CASSIFPGQGNQPQHF. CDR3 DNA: TGTGCCAGTAGTATCTTCCCGGGACAGGGGAATCAGCCCCAGCATTTT.

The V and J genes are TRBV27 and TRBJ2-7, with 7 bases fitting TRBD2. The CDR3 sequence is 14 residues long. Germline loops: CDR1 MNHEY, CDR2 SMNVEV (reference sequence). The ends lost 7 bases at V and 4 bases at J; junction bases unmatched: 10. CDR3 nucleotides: TGTGCCAGCAACTCACTAGCGTCCCAATACGAGCAGTACTTC. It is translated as CASNSLASQYEQYF.

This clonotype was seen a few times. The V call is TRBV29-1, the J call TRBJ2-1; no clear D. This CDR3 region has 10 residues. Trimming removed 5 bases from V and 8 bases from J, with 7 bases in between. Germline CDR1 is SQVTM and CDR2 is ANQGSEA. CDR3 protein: CSVHVDEQFF. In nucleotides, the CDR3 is TGCAGCGTTCATGTGGATGAGCAGTTCTTC.

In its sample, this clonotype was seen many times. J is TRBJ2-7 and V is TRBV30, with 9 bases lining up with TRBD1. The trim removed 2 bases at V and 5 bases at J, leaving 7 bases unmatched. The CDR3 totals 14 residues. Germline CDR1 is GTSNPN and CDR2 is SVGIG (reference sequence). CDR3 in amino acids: CAWSTGTGIHEQYF. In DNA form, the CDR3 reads TGTGCCTGGAGTACCGGGACAGGGATCCACGAGCAGTACTTC.

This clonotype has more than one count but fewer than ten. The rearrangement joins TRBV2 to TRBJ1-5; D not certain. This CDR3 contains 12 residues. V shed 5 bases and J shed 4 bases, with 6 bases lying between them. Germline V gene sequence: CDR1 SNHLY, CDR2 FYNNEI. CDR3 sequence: CASSPTNQPQHF. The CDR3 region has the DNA TGTGCCAGCAGTCCAACGAATCAGCCCCAGCATTTT.

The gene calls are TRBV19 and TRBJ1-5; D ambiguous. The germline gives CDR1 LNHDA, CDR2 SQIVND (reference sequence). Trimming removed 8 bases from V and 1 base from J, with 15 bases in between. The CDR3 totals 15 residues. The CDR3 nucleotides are TGTGCCAGTGAGGATTGGGGTAGGAGCAATCAGCCCCAGCATTTT. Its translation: CASEDWGRSNQPQHF.

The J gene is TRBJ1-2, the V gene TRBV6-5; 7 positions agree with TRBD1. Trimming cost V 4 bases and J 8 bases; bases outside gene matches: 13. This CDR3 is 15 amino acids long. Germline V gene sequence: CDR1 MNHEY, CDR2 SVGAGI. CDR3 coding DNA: TGTGCCAGCAGTTTAGGAGAGACAGGGCTTGGAGGCTACACCTTC. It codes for CASSLGETGLGGYTF.

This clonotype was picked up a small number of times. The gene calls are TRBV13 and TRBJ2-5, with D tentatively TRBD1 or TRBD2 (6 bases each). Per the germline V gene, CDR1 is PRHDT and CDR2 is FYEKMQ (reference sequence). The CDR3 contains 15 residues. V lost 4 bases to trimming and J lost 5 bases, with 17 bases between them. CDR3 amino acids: CASSWVGGGSETQYF. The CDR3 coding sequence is TGTGCCAGCAGCTGGGTAGGAGGGGGGTCGGAGACCCAGTACTTC.

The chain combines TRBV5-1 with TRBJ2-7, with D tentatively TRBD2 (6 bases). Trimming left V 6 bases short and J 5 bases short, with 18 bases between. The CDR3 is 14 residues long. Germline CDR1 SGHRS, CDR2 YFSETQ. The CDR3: CASKGGGDYHEQYF. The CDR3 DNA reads TGCGCCAGCAAGGGAGGAGGGGATTACCACGAGCAGTACTTC.

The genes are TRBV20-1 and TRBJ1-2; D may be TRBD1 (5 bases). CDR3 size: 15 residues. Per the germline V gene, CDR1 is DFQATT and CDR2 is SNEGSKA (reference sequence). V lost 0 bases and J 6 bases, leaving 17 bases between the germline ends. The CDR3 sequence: CSARDLGPGRNGYTF. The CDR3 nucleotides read TGCAGTGCTAGAGATCTCGGCCCAGGGCGTAATGGCTACACCTTC.